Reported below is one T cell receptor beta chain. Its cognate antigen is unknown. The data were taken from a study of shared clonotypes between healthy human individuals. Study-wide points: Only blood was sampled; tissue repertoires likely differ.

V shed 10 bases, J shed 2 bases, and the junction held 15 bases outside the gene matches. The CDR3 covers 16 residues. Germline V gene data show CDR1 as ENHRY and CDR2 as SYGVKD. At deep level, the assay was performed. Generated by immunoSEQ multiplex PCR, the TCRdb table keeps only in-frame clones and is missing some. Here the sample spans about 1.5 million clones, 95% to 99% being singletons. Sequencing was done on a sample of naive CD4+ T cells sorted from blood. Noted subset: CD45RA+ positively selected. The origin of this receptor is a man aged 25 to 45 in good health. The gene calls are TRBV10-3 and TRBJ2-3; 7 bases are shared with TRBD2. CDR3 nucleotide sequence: TGTGCCAGCAGCTTGGCGACCGGGAGGTTCACAGATACGCAGTATTTT. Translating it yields CASSLATGRFTDTQYF.